This T cell receptor beta chain was documented in a study of shared clonotypes between healthy human individuals (dated by TCRdb to 2020 to 2022). Study-wide context: A couple of women and a few men aged 18 to 49 years were included in the cohort. Different laboratories and diverse techniques were used to prepare libraries and sequence TCR repertoires, to increase sequencing depth and limit assay-specific biases. Per donor, three plates each were used for CD4 naive and CD4 memory, two for CD8 naive, and one for CD8 memory. Leukapheresis yielded between about 0.85 and 10 billion PBMCs per donor. The study deeply sequenced blood TCR repertoires of about 5 healthy adults to estimate repertoire size and the extent of clonotype sharing between individuals. Results the study describes overall, beyond this receptor: Across a handful of donors, about 5% of naive CD4, approximately 3.6% of naive CD8, about 2.3% of memory CD4, and about 0.4% of memory CD8 clonotypes were shared. Higher generation probabilities were observed for clonotypes shared by all four sorted-subset donors than for non-shared clonotypes. The genetic and exposure-history diversity represented was limited by the small number of donors. Larger estimated clonotype richness was generally found for naive subsets than for memory subsets. Pairwise subsampling indicated that sequencing depth was expected to affect the degree of clonotype sharing among donors. Sampling was restricted to blood, and TCR repertoires in tissues likely differ from the TCR repertoires found in blood. Incomplete sequencing was indicated by rarefaction of sorted-subset datasets, despite the large sequencing depth.

Using the deep immunoSEQ assay, multiplex PCR amplified TCR CDR3 regions from genomic DNA. Extracted genomic DNA from each cell subset was spread evenly across all wells of several immunoSEQ 96-well plates, with each plate serving as a replicate. Each replicate PCR for sorted subsets received roughly 200 ng genomic DNA, equal to about 30,000 T cell genomes. Purified libraries were measured with a Qubit 3.0 fluorometer, size-checked on a Bioanalyzer 2100, and measured again with the KAPA Library Quantification kit. Each immunoSEQ 96-well plate was sequenced on its own single-read 150-cycle Illumina NextSeq 550 flow cell. In the source study's methods: Because the immunoSEQ output included only junctional sequences and no quality scores, the filtering could not be the same as the filtering used for full-length reads. Sequences were annotated with PyIR, a Python wrapper for IgBLAST v1.9, and V/J genes and CDR3 were assigned using IMGT germline references. Reads were filtered out if the reads had weak V/J assignments (E-value above 1e-6), no CDR3, stop codons, out-of-frame junctions, or ambiguous translated residues. V3J clonotypes were defined by identical inferred V gene, J gene, and CDR3 amino acid sequence. Percentage overlap between repertoires was calculated by dividing the number of shared unique clonotypes by the size of the smaller repertoire. Three approaches were used to assess repertoire richness: RTK rarefaction, the Chao1 estimator, and Recon v2.1 estimates of unobserved clonotypes. For all TCRbeta clonotypes obtained by the gDNA method from a handful of donors, generation probabilities were computed with OLGA. This is the immuneACCESS table as TCRdb keeps it, with only in-frame sequences that have V and J called. A part of the clones is gone; compared with another copy, unresolved V genes explain less than half, and the rest is unexplained. The DNA gave D and trimming, while V, J and clone size come from that table. The table for this sample lists about 2.1 million clones; around 95% of them were counted only once. The ten largest clonotypes hold less than 2% of the sample.

The germline V gene specifies MDHEN as CDR1 and SYDVKM as CDR2. The CDR3 starts with the cysteine, ends with the phenylalanine, and has 15 residues. Only CDR3 DNA is held: 45 bases, read in frame from base 1. V trim: 2 bases; J trim: 6 bases; unmatched bases: 9. CD8 naive samples were obtained by positive selection for CCR7 among CD45RO-negative cells, yielding a CD45RA+CCR7+ population from which TemRA cells were excluded. The donors were healthy, HIV-negative adults with no recently reported acute infections or vaccinations. All donors were Caucasian adults living in Nashville, Tennessee, USA. After blood collection by leukapheresis, PBMCs were isolated using Ficoll-Histopaque density gradient centrifugation and then cryopreserved in the vapor phase of liquid nitrogen. Analytical flow cytometry was used to check the purity and quantity of every magnetically sorted T cell population. From each sorted fraction, genomic DNA was isolated and quantified by UV absorbance on a Nanodrop 2000c.

Concerning this clone: Its antigen is currently not known. Base quality data are lacking; no much larger clone is found one base away.

The sequence was collected from a man between 18 and 35 years old in good health. Some clones in this sample may be carry-over from other donors' samples. The V and J segments used are TRBV28 and TRBJ2-7; 8 junctional bases match TRBD2. The sample consisted of naive CD8+ T cells from PBMCs. This sample's cell subset or site label indicates: CD45RA+CCR7+. The CDR3 protein: CASSLLGTSSSEQYF. The DNA sequence reads TGTGCCAGCAGTTTACTTGGGACTAGTTCATCCGAGCAGTACTTC.